These 28 T cell receptor beta chains share one sample of origin, sequenced in a study of CXCR3-negative and CXCR3-positive naive CD8 T cells. Notes on the study in general: Higher TRB CDR3 hydrophobicity marked CXCR3-positive naive cells relative to CXCR3-negative naive cells.

Libraries of TRB cDNA were made by 5' RACE and carried UMIs. TCRdb reprocessed the 5' RACE reads and stores each CDR3 protein as one record, lacking DNA. The listing contains roughly 130,000 distinct CDR3 sequences. Antigens for these TCRs are unknown. The sequenced sample was naive CXCR3+ CD8+ T cells from blood. Documented subset: CD45RO-CCR7+CD27+CD95- naive CD8+ T cells expressing CXCR3 (TNR3+). Receptors originate from a human donor in good health. Some clones in this sample may be carry-over from other donors' samples.

The rearrangement joins TRBV29-1 to TRBJ2-7; no DNA is available, so the TRBD2 call from TCRdb remains unchecked. The CDR3 spans 12 residues. Germline V gene sequence: CDR1 SQVTM, CDR2 ANQGSEA. The CDR3 here is CSGTVGEVEQYF.

The chain uses TRBV5-1 and TRBJ2-7; without DNA, the TCRdb call of TRBD1 cannot be checked. CDR1 is SGHRS, CDR2 YFSETQ, per germline. This CDR3 spans 15 amino acids. CDR3 residues: CASSLVAGTEYEQYF.

The chain couples TRBV5-1 to TRBJ2-2. The CDR3 totals 13 residues. Germline V CDR1 and CDR2: SGHRS, YFSETQ. CDR3 in amino acids: CASRDSNTGELFF.

The rearrangement links TRBV7-6 to TRBJ2-7; the TCRdb D gene call, TRBD1, has no DNA to confirm it. Germline CDR1 is SGHVS and CDR2 is FNYEAQ. The CDR3 spans 14 residues. The CDR3 loop is CASSTLTGDYEQYF.

The chain carries TRBV29-1 and TRBJ1-2. This CDR3 has 13 residues. CDR1 SQVTM and CDR2 ANQGSEA come from the germline V gene. The CDR3: CSGQSTENYGYTF.

V is TRBV4-3 and J is TRBJ2-1; the D gene TCRdb calls, TRBD1, cannot be checked with no DNA. Germline CDR1 is LGHNA and CDR2 is YSLEER. The CDR3 sequence is 16 residues long. CDR3 amino acids: CASSQDRGLLGGEQFF.

The chain is built from TRBV4-1 and TRBJ2-1; without DNA, the TCRdb call of TRBD2 cannot be checked. Germline CDR1 and CDR2: MGHRA and YSYEKL. This CDR3 spans 17 amino acids. CDR3 amino acids: CASSQDQSGRSFNEQFF.

The rearrangement links TRBV12-3 or TRBV12-4 to TRBJ2-3; TCRdb indicates TRBD2, and absent DNA this call remains unverified. There are 15 residues in the CDR3. The chain's CDR3 is CASSPGLAFTDTQYF.

The rearrangement links TRBV6-4 to TRBJ2-1; TCRdb lists TRBD2, though no DNA is available to test this call. Germline CDR1 is MRHNA and CDR2 is SNTAGT. This CDR3 comprises 13 residues. CDR3 region: CASSDKSPGLLYF.

CDR3 sequence reads: CASSATSGRNTYNEQFF. V is TRBV5-1 and J is TRBJ2-1; the TCRdb D gene call, TRBD2, has no DNA to confirm it. Germline CDR1 is SGHRS and CDR2 is YFSETQ. This CDR3 region has 17 residues.

The V and J genes are TRBV4-3 and TRBJ2-7. Per germline, CDR1 LGHNA and CDR2 YSLEER. The CDR3 length is 15 residues. Here the CDR3 reads CASSQEVAATYEQYF.

The J gene is TRBJ1-1, the V gene TRBV28. CDR3 length: 14 amino acids. Germline-derived CDR1 and CDR2 are MDHEN and SYDVKM. CDR3: CASSSLSLNTEAFF.

J is TRBJ2-7 and V is TRBV28. Per germline, CDR1 MDHEN and CDR2 SYDVKM. The CDR3 length is 11 residues. CDR3 sequence: CASSSNGEQCF.

The chain couples TRBV9 to TRBJ2-5; the TCRdb D gene call, TRBD2, has no DNA to confirm it. Looked up from germline, CDR1 is SGDLS and CDR2 is YYNGEE. The CDR3 has 14 residues. The CDR3 region is CASSVTGLQETQYF.

The chain combines TRBV2 with TRBJ2-7. Germline assignment: CDR1 SNHLY and CDR2 FYNNEI. The CDR3 is made up of 14 amino acids. The CDR3 reads CASSESGDGYEQYF.

J is TRBJ2-3 and V is TRBV28; with no DNA, the TCRdb D assignment of TRBD1 cannot be verified. Germline V gene lookup returns CDR1 MDHEN and CDR2 SYDVKM. This CDR3 contains 14 residues. CDR3 protein: CASRDSGSTDTQYF.

The chain uses TRBV4-1 and TRBJ1-2. CDR1 and CDR2 (germline): MGHRA, YSYEKL. This CDR3 has 16 residues. The chain's CDR3 is CASSSSSGSFNYSYTF.

The V gene is TRBV29-1, the J gene TRBJ2-1; TCRdb names TRBD2, which stays unverified in the absence of DNA. This CDR3 comprises 11 residues. The germline V gene has CDR1 SQVTM and CDR2 ANQGSEA. CDR3: CSATSYNEQFF.

The chain links TRBV5-6 to TRBJ2-1; TCRdb's D call of TRBD2 is untestable without DNA. The CDR3 totals 14 residues. Germline assignment: CDR1 SGHDT and CDR2 YYEEEE. The CDR3 spells CASSWSGDYNEQFF.

The chain combines TRBV29-1 with TRBJ2-1; TCRdb's D gene call, TRBD1, goes unchecked for lack of DNA. From germline, CDR1 is SQVTM and CDR2 ANQGSEA. The CDR3 covers 14 residues. The chain's CDR3 is CSVWGGLGRIEQFF.

The chain has TRBV7-6 and TRBJ2-7. Germline CDR1 SGHVS, CDR2 FNYEAQ. The CDR3 consists of 14 residues. CDR3 protein: CASSLSMGSREQYF.

The genes are TRBV11-2 and TRBJ2-3; TCRdb lists TRBD1, though no DNA is available to test this call. This CDR3 has 16 residues. The germline gives CDR1 SGHAT, CDR2 FQNNGV. CDR3 region: CASSPRDPQYPDTQYF.

The chain links TRBV20-1 to TRBJ2-7. CDR3 length equals 14 residues. Per germline, CDR1 DFQATT and CDR2 SNEGSKA (reference sequence). The CDR3: CSARDEEALYEQYF.

The V call is TRBV6-5, the J call TRBJ2-2; TCRdb reports TRBD1, a call that lacks DNA to check it against. CDR3 length: 14 residues. Germline V lookup: CDR1 MNHEY, CDR2 SVGAGI. CDR3 amino acids: CASDPGYNTGELFF.

This chain uses TRBV6-6 with TRBJ2-7; TCRdb proposes TRBD1, but this gene call is untestable without DNA. The germline V gene encodes CDR1 MNHNY and CDR2 SVGAGI (reference sequence). This CDR3 is 15 amino acids long. This CDR3 is CASSSPGQKGYEQYF.

The chain recombines TRBV7-9 with TRBJ2-5. The germline gives CDR1 SEHNR, CDR2 FQNEAQ (reference sequence). The CDR3 runs 14 residues. CDR3 region: CASSLDSVPETQYF.

V usage is TRBV7-3 and J usage is TRBJ2-1; TCRdb reports TRBD2, a call that lacks DNA to check it against. Germline values: CDR1 SGHTA, CDR2 FQGTGA. This CDR3 region has 18 residues. The CDR3 protein is CASSYGLAGEVGGNEQFF.

The chain is built from TRBV7-6 and TRBJ2-3. Germline loops: CDR1 SGHVS, CDR2 FNYEAQ. The CDR3 extends over 16 amino acids. CDR3 sequence reads: CASSLARSGSTDTQYF.